The rows below give T cell receptor beta chains drawn from one sample of a study of cytomegalovirus exposure and HLA in healthy donors. This table comes from immunoSEQ multiplex PCR, and its TCRdb copy is limited to in-frame clones, with some not included. The table records some 68,000 clones, roughly 94% of them present only once. Sequencing was done on a sample of PBMCs. The origin of the receptors is a man between 18 and 29 years old in good health and CMV-seropositive. CDR3s include the opening cysteine and the closing phenylalanine or tryptophan. Fields, in order: J gene, D gene, V gene, CDR3 length, clone size, CDR3 DNA, CDR3 protein. A D gene is named only where the DNA matches it firmly. Rows give clone size only sometimes, using once, few, many, or a class for an expanded clone.

TRBJ2-1	TRBD2	TRBV27	16	-	TGTGCCAGCAGTCCGGGGACTAGCGGGCTATACAATGAGCAGTTCTTC	CASSPGTSGLYNEQFF
TRBJ1-2	-	TRBV5-1	13	-	TGCGCCAGCAGCTTGTCCGGGACACATGGCTACACCTTC	CASSLSGTHGYTF
TRBJ2-3	TRBD1	TRBV9	16	-	TGTGCCAGCAGCTCACAGGGGGTGGGGGAGACAGATACGCAGTATTTT	CASSSQGVGETDTQYF
TRBJ2-5	-	TRBV7-9	15	-	TGTGCCAGCAGCTTAGGACAGGGCGCGGGGGAGACCCAGTACTTC	CASSLGQGAGETQYF
TRBJ2-1	-	TRBV5-6	16	once	TGTGCCAGCAGAGCAACGACAGGCCTCTCCTACAATGAGCAGTTCTTC	CASRATTGLSYNEQFF
TRBJ2-1	-	TRBV9	15	-	TGTGCCAGCAGCCAGGTCTCGGCGGGGAACAATGAGCAGTTCTTC	CASSQVSAGNNEQFF
TRBJ2-5	TRBD1	TRBV5-1	14	-	TGCGTCAGCAGGGCCGGGACAGGGGATGAGACCCAGTACTTC	CVSRAGTGDETQYF
TRBJ2-3	-	TRBV5-6	14	-	TGTGCCAGCAGCTTTGGGGCGTACACAGATACGCAGTATTTT	CASSFGAYTDTQYF
TRBJ1-5	TRBD1	TRBV4-1	16	once	TGCGCCAGCAGCCAAGATTGGGACAGGGCAAATCAGCCCCAGCATTTT	CASSQDWDRANQPQHF
TRBJ2-7	-	TRBV7-9	16	-	TGTGCCAGCAGCTCACCCAGCGCGGGATTCTCCCACGAGCAGTACTTC	CASSSPSAGFSHEQYF
TRBJ2-5	-	TRBV29-1	15	-	TGCAGCGTTGAGGGTACCCCAGGGGGAGGAGAGACCCAGTACTTC	CSVEGTPGGGETQYF
TRBJ2-7	-	TRBV5-4	14	-	TGTGCCGGACGGGGAGGAGGGGGCGCGGGGGAGCAGTACTTC	CAGRGGGGAGEQYF
TRBJ2-1	-	TRBV5-1	15	-	TGCGCCAGCAGCTTAACAGGGGGGGGGCGCAATGAGCAGTTCTTC	CASSLTGGGRNEQFF
TRBJ1-1	TRBD1	TRBV28	16	-	TGTGCCAGCAGTCCTTCGTCCAGGGGGCATTTGGCTGAAGCTTTCTTT	CASSPSSRGHLAEAFF
TRBJ1-5	-	TRBV6-1	15	-	TGTGCCAGCAGTGAAGACCGGTATAGCAATCAGCCCCAGCATTTT	CASSEDRYSNQPQHF
TRBJ1-1	-	TRBV28	17	once	TGTGCCAGCAGTTTAAGGAGGCTGGGGAGAACTAACACTGAAGCTTTCTTT	CASSLRRLGRTNTEAFF
TRBJ2-7	-	TRBV7-9	14	-	TGTGCCAGCAGCCCCGGGGTCGGAACCTACGAGCAGTACTTC	CASSPGVGTYEQYF
TRBJ1-5	TRBD1	TRBV27	14	-	TGTGCCAGCAGCCAGACAGGGCGAAGCCAGCCCCAGCATTTT	CASSQTGRSQPQHF
TRBJ1-6	-	TRBV5-1	16	-	TGCGCCAGCAGCTTGGAACAGGGATCCTATAATTCACCCCTCCACTTT	CASSLEQGSYNSPLHF
TRBJ1-2	-	TRBV6-6	13	-	TGTGCCAGCAGCTCCACAGGGATCGATGGCTACACCTTC	CASSSTGIDGYTF
TRBJ2-3	TRBD1	TRBV2	11	-	TGTGCCAGCAGCCTCTCTAGGGGACAGGAATTT	CASSLSRGQEF
TRBJ2-2	-	TRBV11-3	16	-	TGTGCCAGCAGCTTAGAGTGGGCCTCGAACACCGGGGAGCTGTTTTTT	CASSLEWASNTGELFF
TRBJ2-5	TRBD2	TRBV9	16	-	TGTGCCAGCAGCGGATTCGGACTAGCGGAGGGGGAGACCCAGTACTTC	CASSGFGLAEGETQYF
TRBJ2-7	-	TRBV5-1	14	-	TGCGCCAGCAGCGGCGGGACTTCCACATACGAGCAGTACTTC	CASSGGTSTYEQYF
TRBJ1-2	-	TRBV6-5	13	-	TGTGCCAGCAGTTTTACAGATAACTATGGCTACACCTTC	CASSFTDNYGYTF
TRBJ2-1	TRBD2	TRBV5-1	17	-	TGCGCCAGCAGCTTGGCCCCACTAGCGGGAGGGCCTAATGAGCAGTTCTTC	CASSLAPLAGGPNEQFF
TRBJ2-7	-	TRBV6-1	14	few	TGTGCCAGCAGTGATTGGGCGAGCTCCTACGAGCAGTACTTC	CASSDWASSYEQYF
TRBJ1-2	-	TRBV2	13	-	TGTGCCAGCAGTAGTATCCCCCAGAGGGGCTACACCTTC	CASSSIPQRGYTF
TRBJ2-7	-	TRBV27	12	-	TGTGCCGGCCTGACGAGGTCCTACGAGCAGTACTTC	CAGLTRSYEQYF
TRBJ2-5	TRBD1	TRBV5-1	15	-	TGCGCCAGCAGCGTTGGGACAGGGGTATTGGAGACCCAGTACTTC	CASSVGTGVLETQYF
TRBJ2-1	TRBD1	TRBV5-3	16	-	TGTGCCAGAAGCTACACCGGGACAGGGAACTACAATGAGCAGTTCTTC	CARSYTGTGNYNEQFF
TRBJ2-4	TRBD1	TRBV10-1	16	-	TGCGCCAGCAGTGACCCCCCGGACAGGGCCAAAAACATTCAGTACTTC	CASSDPPDRAKNIQYF
TRBJ1-1	-	TRBV6-1	15	once	TGTGCCAGCAGCCCACAGGGCCGGGTGAACACTGAAGCTTTCTTT	CASSPQGRVNTEAFF
TRBJ2-1	-	TRBV2	11	medium-sized	TGTGCCAGCAGTCAGGGTCGGCCTCTTGTCTTC	CASSQGRPLVF
TRBJ2-5	-	TRBV6-6	13	once	TGTGCCAGCAGAAACCAGGGGTACGAGACCCAGTACTTC	CASRNQGYETQYF
TRBJ2-7	-	TRBV5-1	16	-	TGCGCCAGCAGCTCTTCGGGAAGGCCTAGCTCCTACGAGCAGTACTTC	CASSSSGRPSSYEQYF
TRBJ2-6	-	TRBV4-2	16	-	TGTGCCAGCAGCCAAGAAGGAGATTCTGGGGCCAACGTCCTGACTTTC	CASSQEGDSGANVLTF
TRBJ1-2	-	TRBV7-9	16	-	TGTGCCAGCAGCTTCGTGGACACCCTCTCGAACTATGGCTACACCTTC	CASSFVDTLSNYGYTF
TRBJ2-3	TRBD1	TRBV19	15	-	TGTGCCAGTAGTATGCCGGGACAGGGCACAGATACGCAGTATTTT	CASSMPGQGTDTQYF
TRBJ1-1	-	TRBV25-1	17	once	TGTGCCAGCAGTAAATATTTTTCGGAGGGAAAGAACACTGAAGCTTTCTTT	CASSKYFSEGKNTEAFF
TRBJ1-2	TRBD1	TRBV9	14	-	TGTGCCAGCAGCCGGACAGGGGTTGACTATGGCTACACCTTC	CASSRTGVDYGYTF
TRBJ2-1	TRBD2	TRBV9	14	once	TGTGCCAGCAGCACGGGAGGCGGGGGTGCTGAGCAGTTCTTC	CASSTGGGGAEQFF
TRBJ2-1	-	TRBV5-1	15	-	TGCGCCAGCAGCTTGGGCGGGGATGGTGGCAATGAGCAGTTCTTC	CASSLGGDGGNEQFF
TRBJ2-3	-	TRBV12-5	14	-	TGTGCTAGTGGTCCCTCCCCTGCGAGGGATACGCAGTATTTT	CASGPSPARDTQYF
TRBJ2-7	TRBD2	TRBV30	16	-	TGTGCCTGGGGAATCGCGGGACTAGCCATAACCTACGAGCAGTACTTC	CAWGIAGLAITYEQYF
TRBJ2-1	-	TRBV5-1	16	-	TGCGCCAGCAGCTTGGAGGGCGGGGCCTCCTACAATGAGCAGTTCTTC	CASSLEGGASYNEQFF
TRBJ1-5	-	TRBV5-5	13	-	TGTGCCAGCAGCCGACAGGGCAATCAGCCCCAGCATTTT	CASSRQGNQPQHF
TRBJ1-5	-	TRBV7-9	15	-	TGTGCCAGCACCCAGGGCCAATATGGCAATCAGCCCCAGCATTTT	CASTQGQYGNQPQHF
TRBJ2-7	-	TRBV23-1	13	once	TGCGCCAGCAGTCAAGTGACAGCTAACGAGCAGTACTTC	CASSQVTANEQYF
TRBJ2-1	TRBD2	TRBV28	13	-	TGTGCCGGAAAGAGACCCAGCGGGAGTGAGCAGTTCTTC	CAGKRPSGSEQFF